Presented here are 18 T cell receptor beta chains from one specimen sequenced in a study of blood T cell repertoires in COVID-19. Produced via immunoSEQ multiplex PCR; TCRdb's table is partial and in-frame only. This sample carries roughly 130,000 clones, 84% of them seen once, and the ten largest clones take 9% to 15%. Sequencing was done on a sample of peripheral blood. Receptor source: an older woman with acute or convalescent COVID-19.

The CDR3 sequence: CASSLESWRDNSPLHF. CDR3 in DNA: TGTGCCAGCAGCTTAGAGAGTTGGCGGGATAATTCACCCCTCCACTTT. The genes are TRBV7-9 and TRBJ1-6; D is uncertain. CDR3 length: 16 amino acids. V gave up 1 base and J gave up 5 bases, with 12 bases separating them. In germline, CDR1 is SEHNR, CDR2 FQNEAQ (reference sequence).

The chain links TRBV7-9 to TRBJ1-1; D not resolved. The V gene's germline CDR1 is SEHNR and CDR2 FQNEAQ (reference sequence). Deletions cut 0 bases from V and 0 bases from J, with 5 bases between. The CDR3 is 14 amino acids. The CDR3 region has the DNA TGTGCCAGCAGCTTAGCGGGCATGAACACTGAAGCTTTCTTT. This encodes CASSLAGMNTEAFF.

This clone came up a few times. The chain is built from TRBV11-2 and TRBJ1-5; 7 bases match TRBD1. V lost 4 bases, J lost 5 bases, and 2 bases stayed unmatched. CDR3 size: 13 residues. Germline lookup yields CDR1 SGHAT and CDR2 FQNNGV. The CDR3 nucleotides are TGTGCCAGCAGCTCAGGGGGGCATCAGCCCCAGCATTTT. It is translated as CASSSGGHQPQHF. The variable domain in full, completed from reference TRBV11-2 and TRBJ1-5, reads EAGVAQSPRYKIIEKRQSVAFWCNPISGHATLYWYQQILGQGPKLLIQFQNNGVVDDSQLPKDRFSAERLKGVDSTLKIQPAKLEDSAVYLCASSSGGHQPQHFGDGTRLSIL.

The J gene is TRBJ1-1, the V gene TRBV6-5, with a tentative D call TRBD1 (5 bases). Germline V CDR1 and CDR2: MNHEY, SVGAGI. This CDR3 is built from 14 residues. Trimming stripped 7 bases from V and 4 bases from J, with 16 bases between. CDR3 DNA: TGTGCCAGCACCGACGGGGGGAAGTTCACTGAAGCTTTCTTT. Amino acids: CASTDGGKFTEAFF.

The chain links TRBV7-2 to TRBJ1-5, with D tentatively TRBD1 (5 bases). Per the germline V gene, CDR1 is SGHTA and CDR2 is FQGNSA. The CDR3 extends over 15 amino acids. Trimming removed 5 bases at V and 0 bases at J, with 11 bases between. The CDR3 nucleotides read TGTGCCAGCAGCCCCGGACACTCTAGCAATCAGCCCCAGCATTTT. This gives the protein CASSPGHSSNQPQHF.

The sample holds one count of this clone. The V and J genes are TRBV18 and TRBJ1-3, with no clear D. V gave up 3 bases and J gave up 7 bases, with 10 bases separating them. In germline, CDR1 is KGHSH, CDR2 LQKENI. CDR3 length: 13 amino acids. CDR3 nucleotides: TGTGCCAGCTCACCCCCTTCTGAGAACACCATATATTTT. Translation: CASSPPSENTIYF.

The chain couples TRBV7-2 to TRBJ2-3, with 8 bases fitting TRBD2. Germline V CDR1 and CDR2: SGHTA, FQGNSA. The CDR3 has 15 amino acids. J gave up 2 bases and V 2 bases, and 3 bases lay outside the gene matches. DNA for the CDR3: TGTGCCAGCAGCTTAAAGGGACTAGTCACAGATACGCAGTATTTT. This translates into CASSLKGLVTDTQYF.

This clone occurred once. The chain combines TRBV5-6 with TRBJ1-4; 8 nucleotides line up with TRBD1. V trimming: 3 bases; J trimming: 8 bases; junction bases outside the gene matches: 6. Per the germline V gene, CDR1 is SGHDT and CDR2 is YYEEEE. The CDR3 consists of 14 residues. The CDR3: CASSSVRGQEKLFF. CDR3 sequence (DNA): TGTGCCAGCAGCTCGGTCAGGGGGCAGGAAAAACTGTTTTTT.

CDR3 loop: CAWSRILTSGARETQYF. CDR3 in DNA: TGTGCCTGGAGTCGAATACTCACTAGCGGGGCAAGAGAGACCCAGTACTTC. The chain couples TRBV30 to TRBJ2-5; 10 bases match TRBD2. V was pared by 2 bases and J by 4 bases, with 13 bases of the junction left unmatched. The CDR3 is 17 amino acids. CDR1 and CDR2 (germline): GTSNPN, SVGIG (reference sequence).

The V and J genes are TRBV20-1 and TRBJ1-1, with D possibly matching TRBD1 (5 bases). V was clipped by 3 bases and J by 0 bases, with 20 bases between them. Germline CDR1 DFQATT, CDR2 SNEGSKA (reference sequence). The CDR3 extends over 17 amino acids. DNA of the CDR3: TGCAGTGCTAGTCCCTCATGGAGGGGTTCTGTGAACACTGAAGCTTTCTTT. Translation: CSASPSWRGSVNTEAFF.

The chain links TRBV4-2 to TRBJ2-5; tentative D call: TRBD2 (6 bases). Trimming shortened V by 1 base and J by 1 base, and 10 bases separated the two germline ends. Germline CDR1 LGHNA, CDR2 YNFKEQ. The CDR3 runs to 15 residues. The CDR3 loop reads CASSQVGTPQETQYF. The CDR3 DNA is TGTGCCAGCAGCCAAGTCGGGACTCCCCAAGAGACCCAGTACTTC.

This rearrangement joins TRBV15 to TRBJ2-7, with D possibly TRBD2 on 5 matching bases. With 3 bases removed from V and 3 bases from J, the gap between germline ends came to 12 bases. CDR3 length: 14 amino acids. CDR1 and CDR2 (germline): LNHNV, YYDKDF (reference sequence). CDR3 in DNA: TGTGCCACCAGCAGCGACCCCGGAGGCTACGAGCAGTACGTC. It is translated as CATSSDPGGYEQYV.

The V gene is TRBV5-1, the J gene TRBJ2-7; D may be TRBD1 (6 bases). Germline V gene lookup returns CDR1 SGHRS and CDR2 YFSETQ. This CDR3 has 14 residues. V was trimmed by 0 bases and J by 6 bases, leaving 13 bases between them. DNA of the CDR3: TGCGCCAGCAGCTTGGGACAGGTCCCCGGCGAGCAGTACGTC. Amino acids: CASSLGQVPGEQYV.

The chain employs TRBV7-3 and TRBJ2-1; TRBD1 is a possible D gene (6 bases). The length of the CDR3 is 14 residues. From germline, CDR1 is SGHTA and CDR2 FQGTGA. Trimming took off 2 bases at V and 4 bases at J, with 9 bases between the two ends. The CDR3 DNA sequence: TGTGCCAGCAGCTTACGAGGGGGTTACAATGAGCAGTTCTTC. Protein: CASSLRGGYNEQFF.

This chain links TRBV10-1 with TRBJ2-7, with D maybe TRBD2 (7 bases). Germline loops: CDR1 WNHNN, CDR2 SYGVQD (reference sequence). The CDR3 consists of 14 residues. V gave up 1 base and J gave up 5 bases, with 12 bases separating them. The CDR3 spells CASSELGGLDEQYF. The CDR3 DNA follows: TGCGCCAGCAGTGAGTTGGGGGGGCTGGACGAGCAGTACTTC.

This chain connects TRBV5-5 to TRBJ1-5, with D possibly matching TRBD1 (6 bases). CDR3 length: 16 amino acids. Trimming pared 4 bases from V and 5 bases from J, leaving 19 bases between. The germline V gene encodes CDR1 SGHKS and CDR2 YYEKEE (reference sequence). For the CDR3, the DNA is TGTGCCAGCAGCCGAACTATGCAGGGGTTCGATCAGCCCCAGCATTTT. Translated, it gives CASSRTMQGFDQPQHF.

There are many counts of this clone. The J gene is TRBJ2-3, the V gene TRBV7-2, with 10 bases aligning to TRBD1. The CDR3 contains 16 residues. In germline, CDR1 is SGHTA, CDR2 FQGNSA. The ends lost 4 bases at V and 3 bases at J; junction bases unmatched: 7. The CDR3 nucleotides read TGTGCCAGCAGCTCCACGACAGGGGGCAGTACAGATACGCAGTATTTT. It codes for CASSSTTGGSTDTQYF.

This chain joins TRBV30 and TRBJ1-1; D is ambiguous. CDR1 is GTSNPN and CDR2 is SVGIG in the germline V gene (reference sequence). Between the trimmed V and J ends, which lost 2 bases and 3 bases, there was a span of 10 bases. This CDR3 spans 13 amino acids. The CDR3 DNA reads TGTGCCTGGAGTTTGACTTCGCACACTGAAGCTTTCTTT. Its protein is CAWSLTSHTEAFF.